Included here is one T cell receptor (beta chain) sequence, with context. This clone was counted a single time. Its antigen is still unknown. No much larger clone exists at a distance of one base, and base qualities are not known. Taken from cysteine to phenylalanine, the CDR3 has 14 residues. Of the read, only the CDR3 DNA is kept; its 42 bases are in frame from base 1. Per the germline V gene (reference sequence), MNHEY is the CDR1 and SMNVEV is the CDR2. Here V drops 2 bases and J drops 7 bases, and the junction holds 5 bases not matched to any gene. Libraries were made using the immunoSEQ multiplex PCR assay. TCRdb obtained this table from immuneACCESS and retained in-frame rearrangements with V and J assigned. These tables miss some clones; where compared with another copy, unresolved V genes account for less than half of the shortfall, and the remainder is unexplained. The sample records 70,000 to 95,000 clones, roughly 94% of which are singletons. The leading ten clones occupy 0.2% to 0.3% of the sample.

The sample originates from a study of technical replicates of blood from a few donors (TCRdb year 2017). Recombination connected TRBV27 to TRBJ1-2, with 9 junctional bases fitting TRBD1. The sequence came from a human donor in good health. Sequencing used T cells isolated from PBMCs. The base sequence is TGTGCCAGCAGTTTAAACAGGGGGCCGGGTGGCTACACCTTC. Its protein is CASSLNRGPGGYTF.